This TCR beta chain was captured by sequencing in a study of T cell repertoires in cytomegalovirus infection. MiXCR was run by TCRdb on the reads, yielding one entry per CDR3 protein. Here the sample spans about 920,000 distinct CDR3 sequences, around 30% being singletons. This clonotype was seen a few times. Its specificity is unknown. This is likely a read error, given that the CDR3 carries no conserved phenylalanine or tryptophan at its end. Because the CDR3's place on the DNA is in doubt, the DNA is left out and the CDR3 is given as listed by TCRdb. With termini counted, the CDR3 has 14 amino acids. CDR1 and CDR2 from the germline V gene are MNHNY and SVGAGI (reference sequence).

The source material was cultured CD8+ T cells from PBMCs, sampled from culture after CMV antigen stimulation. The rearrangement joins TRBV6-6 to TRBJ2-7; the table gives TRBD2 as D, unverified against the DNA. This sequence originates from a human donor in good health (CMV status not recorded). Some clones in this sample may be carry-over from other donors' samples. Here the CDR3 reads CASSYSPGALYPPD.